This TCR beta chain appears in the sequencing data of a study of beta chain features in type 1 diabetes. The study, taken as a whole, reports: HLA effects on TCRB rearrangement stayed unresolved here. Compared with healthy donors, patients appeared to share more similar naive, central memory and regulatory TCRB repertoires. When VDJ junctions were examined, type 1 diabetes patients showed fewer insertions and more deletions.

This clone was picked up a small number of times. The antigen is unknown. Expressed TCRB transcripts were sequenced because the isolated RNA had all been reverse transcribed beforehand. Sequenced by immunoSEQ multiplex PCR; TCRdb stores in-frame clones only, minus some. The sample has 810,000 or so clones, 15% to 20% seen once. Germline lookup yields CDR1 MDHEN and CDR2 SYDVKM. Trimming left V 1 base short and J 7 bases short, with 10 bases between. This CDR3 has 13 amino acids. This receptor was obtained from a young woman in good health. The J gene is TRBJ1-2, the V gene TRBV28; D uncertain. The sample consisted of naive CD4+ T cells from blood. The CDR3 coding sequence is TGTGCCAGCAGTTTATTAACCGCCACTGGCTACACCTTC. Protein: CASSLLTATGYTF.